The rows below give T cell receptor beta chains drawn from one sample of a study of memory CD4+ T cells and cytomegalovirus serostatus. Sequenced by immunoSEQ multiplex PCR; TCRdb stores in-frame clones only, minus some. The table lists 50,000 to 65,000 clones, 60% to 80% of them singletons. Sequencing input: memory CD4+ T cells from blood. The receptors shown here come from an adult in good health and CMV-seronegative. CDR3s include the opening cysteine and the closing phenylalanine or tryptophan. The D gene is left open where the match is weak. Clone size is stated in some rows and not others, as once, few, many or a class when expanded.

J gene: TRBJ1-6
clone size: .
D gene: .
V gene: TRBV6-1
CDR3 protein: CASSEAQGLISPLHF
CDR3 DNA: TGTGCCAGCAGTGAAGCGCAGGGGCTGATTTCACCCCTCCACTTT

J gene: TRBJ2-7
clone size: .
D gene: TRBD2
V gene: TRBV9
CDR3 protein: CASSEGTSGSYEQYF
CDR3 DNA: TGTGCCAGCAGCGAAGGGACTAGCGGTTCCTACGAGCAGTACTTC

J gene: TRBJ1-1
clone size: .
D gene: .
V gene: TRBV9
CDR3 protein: CASSVALANTEAFF
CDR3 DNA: TGTGCCAGCAGCGTAGCTTTGGCGAACACTGAAGCTTTCTTT

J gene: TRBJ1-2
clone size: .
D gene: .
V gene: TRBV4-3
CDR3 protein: CASSQDSRGLNGYTF
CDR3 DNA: TGCGCCAGCAGCCAAGATTCAAGGGGCCTTAATGGCTACACCTTC

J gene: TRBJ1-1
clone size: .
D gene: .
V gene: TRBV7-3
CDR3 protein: CASSLTGRNTEAFF
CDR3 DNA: TGTGCCAGCAGCTTAACTGGCAGGAACACTGAAGCTTTCTTT

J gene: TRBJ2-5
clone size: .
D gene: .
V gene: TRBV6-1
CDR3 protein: CASIRGSGETQYF
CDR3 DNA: TGTGCCAGCATTCGAGGGTCTGGGGAGACCCAGTACTTC

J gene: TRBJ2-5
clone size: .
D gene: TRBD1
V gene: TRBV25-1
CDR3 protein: CASSDRRGGQGRRGTQYF
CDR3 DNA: TGTGCCAGCAGTGATAGGAGGGGGGGACAGGGGCGAAGGGGGACCCAGTACTTC

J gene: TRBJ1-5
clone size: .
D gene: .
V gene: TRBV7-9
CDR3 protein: CASSLSPGDSNQPQHF
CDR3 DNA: TGTGCCAGCAGCTTAAGTCCAGGAGATAGCAATCAGCCCCAGCATTTT

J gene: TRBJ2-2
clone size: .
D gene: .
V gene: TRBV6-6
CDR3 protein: CASSDQGWNTGELFF
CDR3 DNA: TGTGCCAGCAGTGACCAGGGGTGGAACACCGGGGAGCTGTTTTTT

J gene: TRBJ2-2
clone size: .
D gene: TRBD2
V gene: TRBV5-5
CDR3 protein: CASSLQGLAVTGELFF
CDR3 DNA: TGTGCCAGCAGCTTACAAGGACTAGCGGTCACCGGGGAGCTGTTTTTT

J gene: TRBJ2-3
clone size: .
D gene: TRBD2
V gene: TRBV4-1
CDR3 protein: CASSQAFGASGGTDTQYF
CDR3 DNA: TGCGCCAGCAGCCAAGCTTTCGGGGCTAGCGGTGGCACAGATACGCAGTATTTT

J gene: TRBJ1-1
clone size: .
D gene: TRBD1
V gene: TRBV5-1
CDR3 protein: CASSLAGTGDTEAFF
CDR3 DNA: TGCGCCAGCAGCTTGGCTGGGACAGGGGACACTGAAGCTTTCTTT

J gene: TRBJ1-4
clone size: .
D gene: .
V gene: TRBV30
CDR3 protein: CAWSGTHEKLFF
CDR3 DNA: TGTGCCTGGAGCGGGACACATGAAAAACTGTTTTTT

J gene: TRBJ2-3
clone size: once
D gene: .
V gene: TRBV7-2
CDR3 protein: CASSFGTPTDTQYF
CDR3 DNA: TGTGCCAGCAGCTTCGGGACTCCCACAGATACGCAGTATTTT

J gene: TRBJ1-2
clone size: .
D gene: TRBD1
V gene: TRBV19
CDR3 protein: CASRTLTGGWGYGYTF
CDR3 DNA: TGTGCCAGTCGCACACTAACAGGGGGCTGGGGCTATGGCTACACCTTC

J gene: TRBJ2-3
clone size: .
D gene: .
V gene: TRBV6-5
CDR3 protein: CASSYSGSDTQYF
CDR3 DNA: TGTGCCAGCAGTTACTCCGGGAGCGATACGCAGTATTTT

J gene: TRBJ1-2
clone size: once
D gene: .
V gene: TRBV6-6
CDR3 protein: CASSYSSGYTF
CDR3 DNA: TGTGCCAGCAGTTACTCGAGTGGCTACACCTTC

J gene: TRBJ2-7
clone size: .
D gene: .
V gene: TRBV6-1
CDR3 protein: CASNRAYEQYF
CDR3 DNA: TGTGCCAGCAATCGAGCCTACGAGCAGTACTTC

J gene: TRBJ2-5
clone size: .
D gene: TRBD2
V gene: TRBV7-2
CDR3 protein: CASSDYAGGQETQYF
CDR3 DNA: TGTGCCAGCAGTGACTACGCGGGGGGGCAAGAGACCCAGTACTTC

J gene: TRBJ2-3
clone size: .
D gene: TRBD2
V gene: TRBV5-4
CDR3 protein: CASSLGLAGDTSTDTQYF
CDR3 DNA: TGTGCCAGCAGCTTAGGACTAGCGGGGGATACGAGCACAGATACGCAGTATTTT

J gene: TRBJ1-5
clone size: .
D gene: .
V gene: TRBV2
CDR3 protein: CASSEDTLSNQPQHF
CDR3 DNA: TGTGCCAGCAGTGAAGACACCCTGAGCAATCAGCCCCAGCATTTT

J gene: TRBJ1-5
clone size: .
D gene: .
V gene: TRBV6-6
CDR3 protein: CASSYAGVYSNQPQHF
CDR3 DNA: TGTGCCAGCAGTTACGCGGGAGTCTATAGCAATCAGCCCCAGCATTTT

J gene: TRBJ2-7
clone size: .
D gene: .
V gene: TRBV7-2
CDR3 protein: CASSFFRGTEQYF
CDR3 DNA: TGTGCCAGCAGCTTTTTCCGGGGGACCGAGCAGTACTTC

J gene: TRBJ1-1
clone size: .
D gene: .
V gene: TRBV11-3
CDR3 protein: CASSLSGAVDTEAFF
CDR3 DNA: TGTGCCAGCAGCTTATCTGGGGCGGTGGACACTGAAGCTTTCTTT

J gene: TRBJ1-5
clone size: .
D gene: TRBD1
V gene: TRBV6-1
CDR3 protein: CASSDQGGAQHF
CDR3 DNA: TGTGCCAGCAGTGATCAGGGGGGGGCCCAGCATTTT

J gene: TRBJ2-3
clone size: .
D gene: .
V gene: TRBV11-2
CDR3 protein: CASSAGYTDTQYF
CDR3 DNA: TGTGCCAGCAGCGCTGGGTACACAGATACGCAGTATTTT

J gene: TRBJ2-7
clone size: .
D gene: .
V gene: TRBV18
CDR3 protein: CASSPPGSYEQYF
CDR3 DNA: TGTGCCAGCTCACCACCAGGAAGCTACGAGCAGTACTTC

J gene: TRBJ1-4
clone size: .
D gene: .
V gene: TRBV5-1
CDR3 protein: CASSSDNRVGDEKLFF
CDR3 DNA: TGCGCCAGCAGCTCGGATAACAGGGTCGGAGATGAAAAACTGTTTTTT

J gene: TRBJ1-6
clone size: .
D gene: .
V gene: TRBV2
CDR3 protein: CASSEASGNSPLHF
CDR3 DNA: TGTGCCAGCAGTGAAGCCTCGGGGAATTCACCCCTCCACTTT

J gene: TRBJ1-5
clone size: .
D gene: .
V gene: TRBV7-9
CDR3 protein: CASSLMGINQPQHF
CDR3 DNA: TGTGCCAGCAGCTTAATGGGTATCAATCAGCCCCAGCATTTT